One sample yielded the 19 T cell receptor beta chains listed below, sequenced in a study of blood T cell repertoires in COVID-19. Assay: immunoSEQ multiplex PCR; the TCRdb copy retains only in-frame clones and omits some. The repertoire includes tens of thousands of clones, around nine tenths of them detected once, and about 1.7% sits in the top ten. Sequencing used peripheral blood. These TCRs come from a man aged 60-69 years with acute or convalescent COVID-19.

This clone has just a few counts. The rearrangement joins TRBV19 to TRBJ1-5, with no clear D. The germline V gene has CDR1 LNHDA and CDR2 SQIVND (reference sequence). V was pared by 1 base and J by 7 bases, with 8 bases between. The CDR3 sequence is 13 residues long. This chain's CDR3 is CASSIGHTQPQHF. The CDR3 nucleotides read TGTGCCAGTAGTATAGGACACACCCAGCCCCAGCATTTT.

CDR3 amino acids: CASAREGDPPRAFF. The CDR3 coding sequence is TGTGCCAGCGCGAGAGAGGGGGACCCACCGCGAGCTTTCTTT. The V gene is TRBV5-5, the J gene TRBJ1-1; possible D gene TRBD1, 6 bases. With 7 bases removed from V and 10 bases from J, the gap between germline ends came to 23 bases. The germline CDR1 and CDR2 sequences are SGHKS and YYEKEE (reference sequence). The CDR3 loop spans 14 amino acids.

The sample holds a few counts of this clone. This CDR3 is CASSLHIAGFYGYTF. CDR3 DNA: TGTGCCAGTAGTCTACATATTGCGGGGTTCTATGGCTACACCTTC. The V call is TRBV19, the J call TRBJ1-2; D unresolved. Looked up from germline, CDR1 is LNHDA and CDR2 is SQIVND (reference sequence). The CDR3 consists of 15 residues. Trimming removed 5 bases from V and 4 bases from J, with 17 bases in between. Supplemented by reference TRBV19 and TRBJ1-2, the full variable domain reads DGGITQSPKYLFRKEGQNVTLSCEQNLNHDAMYWYRQDPGQGLRLIYYSQIVNDFQKGDIAEGYSVSREKKESFPLTVTSAQKNPTAFYLCASSLHIAGFYGYTFGSGTRLTVV.

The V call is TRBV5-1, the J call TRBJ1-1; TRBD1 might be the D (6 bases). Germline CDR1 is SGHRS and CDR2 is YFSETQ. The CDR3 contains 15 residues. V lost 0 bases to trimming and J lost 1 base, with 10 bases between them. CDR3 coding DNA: TGCGCCAGCAGCTTGGTTCAGGGGCCGAACACTGAAGCTTTCTTT. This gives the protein CASSLVQGPNTEAFF.

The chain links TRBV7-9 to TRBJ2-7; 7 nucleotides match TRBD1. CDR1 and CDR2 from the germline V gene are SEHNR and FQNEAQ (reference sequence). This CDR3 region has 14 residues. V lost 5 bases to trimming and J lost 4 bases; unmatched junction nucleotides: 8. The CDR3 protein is CASSPGTEPYEQYF. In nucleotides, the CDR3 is TGTGCCAGCAGCCCCGGGACAGAGCCTTACGAGCAGTACTTC. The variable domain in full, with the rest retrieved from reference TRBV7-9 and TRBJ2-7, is DTGVSQNPRHKITKRGQNVTFRCDPISEHNRLYWYRQTLGQGPEFLTYFQNEAQLEKSRLLSDRFSAERPKGSFSTLEIQRTEQGDSAMYLCASSPGTEPYEQYFGPGTRLTVT.

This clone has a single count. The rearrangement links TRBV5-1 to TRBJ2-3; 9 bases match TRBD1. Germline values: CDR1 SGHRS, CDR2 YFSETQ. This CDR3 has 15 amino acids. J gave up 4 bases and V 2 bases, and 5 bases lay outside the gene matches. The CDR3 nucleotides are TGCGCCAGCAGCTTAGGGACAGGGTGGCCAGATACGCAGTATTTT. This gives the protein CASSLGTGWPDTQYF.

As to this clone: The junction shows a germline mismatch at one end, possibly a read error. DNA for the CDR3: TGTGCTAGCAGCTTAACCGGGTCAGAGACCCAGTACTTC. It yields the protein CASSLTGSETQYF. The chain employs TRBV7-7 and TRBJ2-5; D remains unclear. The length of the CDR3 is 13 residues. The germline CDR1 and CDR2 sequences are SSHAT and FNYEAQ (reference sequence).

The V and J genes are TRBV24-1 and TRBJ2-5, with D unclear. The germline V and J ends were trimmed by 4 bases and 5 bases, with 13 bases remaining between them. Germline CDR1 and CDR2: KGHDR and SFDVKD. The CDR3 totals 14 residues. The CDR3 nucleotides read TGTGCCACCAGTGACACCGCAGGTCCGGAGACCCAGTACTTC. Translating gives CATSDTAGPETQYF.

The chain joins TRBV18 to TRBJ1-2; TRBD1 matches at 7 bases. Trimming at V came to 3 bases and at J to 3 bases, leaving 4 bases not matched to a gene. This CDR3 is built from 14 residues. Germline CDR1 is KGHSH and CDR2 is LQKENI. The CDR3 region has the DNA TGTGCCAGCTCACCCACAGGGGCGGACTATGGCTACACCTTC. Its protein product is CASSPTGADYGYTF.

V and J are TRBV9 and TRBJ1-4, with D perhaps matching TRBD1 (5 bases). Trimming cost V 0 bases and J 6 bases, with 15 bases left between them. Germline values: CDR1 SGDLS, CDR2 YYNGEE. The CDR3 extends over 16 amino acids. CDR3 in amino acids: CASSVGGEVVHEKLFF. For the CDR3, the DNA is TGTGCCAGCAGCGTAGGGGGCGAGGTGGTCCATGAAAAACTGTTTTTT.

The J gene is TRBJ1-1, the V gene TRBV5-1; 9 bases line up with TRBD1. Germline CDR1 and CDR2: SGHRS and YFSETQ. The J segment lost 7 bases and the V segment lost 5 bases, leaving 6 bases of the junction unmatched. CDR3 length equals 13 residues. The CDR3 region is CASSSGQGNEAFF. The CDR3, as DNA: TGCGCCAGCAGTTCCGGACAGGGGAATGAAGCTTTCTTT.

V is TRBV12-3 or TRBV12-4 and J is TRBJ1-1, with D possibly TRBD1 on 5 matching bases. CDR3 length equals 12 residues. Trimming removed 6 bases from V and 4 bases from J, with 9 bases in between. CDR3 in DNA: TGTGCCAGCAGCCCCCAGGGCACTGAAGCTTTCTTT. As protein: CASSPQGTEAFF.

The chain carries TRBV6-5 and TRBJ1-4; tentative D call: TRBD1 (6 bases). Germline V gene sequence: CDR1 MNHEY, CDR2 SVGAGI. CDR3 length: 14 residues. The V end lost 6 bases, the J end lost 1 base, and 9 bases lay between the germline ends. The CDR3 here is CASSRQETNEKLFF. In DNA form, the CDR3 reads TGTGCCAGCAGCAGACAGGAAACTAATGAAAAACTGTTTTTT.

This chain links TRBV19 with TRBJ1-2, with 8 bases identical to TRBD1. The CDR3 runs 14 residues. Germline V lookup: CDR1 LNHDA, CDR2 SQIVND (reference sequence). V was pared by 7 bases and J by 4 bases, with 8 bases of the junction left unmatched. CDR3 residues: CASTVGQGAYGYTF. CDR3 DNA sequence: TGTGCCAGTACGGTCGGCCAGGGGGCCTATGGCTACACCTTC.

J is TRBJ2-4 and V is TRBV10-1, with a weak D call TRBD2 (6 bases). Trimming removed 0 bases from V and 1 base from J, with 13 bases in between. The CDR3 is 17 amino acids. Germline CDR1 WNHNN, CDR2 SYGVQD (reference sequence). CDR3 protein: CASSESRGGRAKNIQYF. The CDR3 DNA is TGCGCCAGCAGTGAGTCACGGGGAGGTAGGGCCAAAAACATTCAGTACTTC.

The DNA of the CDR3 is TGCGCCAGCCGCCGTAGTTTTTCAGATACGCAGTATTTT. Encoded protein: CASRRSFSDTQYF. The chain carries TRBV5-1 and TRBJ2-3; D unclear. CDR3 length: 13 residues. Germline CDR1 SGHRS, CDR2 YFSETQ. V lost 7 bases and J 4 bases, leaving 13 bases between the germline ends.

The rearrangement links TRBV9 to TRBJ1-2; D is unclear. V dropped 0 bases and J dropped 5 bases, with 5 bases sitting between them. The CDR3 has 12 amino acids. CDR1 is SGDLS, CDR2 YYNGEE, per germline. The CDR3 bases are TGTGCCAGCAGCGTAGATCAGTATGGCTACACCTTC. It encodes CASSVDQYGYTF.

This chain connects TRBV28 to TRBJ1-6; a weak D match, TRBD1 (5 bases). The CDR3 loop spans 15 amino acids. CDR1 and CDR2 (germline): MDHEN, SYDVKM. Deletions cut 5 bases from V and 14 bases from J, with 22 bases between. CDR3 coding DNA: TGTGCCAGCAGTCTCCGGGGGATCGTCGGATTCACCCTCCACTTT. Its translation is CASSLRGIVGFTLHF.

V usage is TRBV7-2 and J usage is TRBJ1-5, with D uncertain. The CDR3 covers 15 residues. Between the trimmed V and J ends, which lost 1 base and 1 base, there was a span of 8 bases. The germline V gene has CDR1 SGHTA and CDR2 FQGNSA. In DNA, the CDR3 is TGTGCCAGCAGCTTAGGAGGGTTCAGCAATCAGCCCCAGCATTTT. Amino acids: CASSLGGFSNQPQHF. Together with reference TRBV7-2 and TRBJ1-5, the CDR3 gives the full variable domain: GAGVSQSPSNKVTEKGKDVELRCDPISGHTALYWYRQSLGQGLEFLIYFQGNSAPDKSGLPSDRFSAERTGGSVSTLTIQRTQQEDSAVYLCASSLGGFSNQPQHFGDGTRLSIL.